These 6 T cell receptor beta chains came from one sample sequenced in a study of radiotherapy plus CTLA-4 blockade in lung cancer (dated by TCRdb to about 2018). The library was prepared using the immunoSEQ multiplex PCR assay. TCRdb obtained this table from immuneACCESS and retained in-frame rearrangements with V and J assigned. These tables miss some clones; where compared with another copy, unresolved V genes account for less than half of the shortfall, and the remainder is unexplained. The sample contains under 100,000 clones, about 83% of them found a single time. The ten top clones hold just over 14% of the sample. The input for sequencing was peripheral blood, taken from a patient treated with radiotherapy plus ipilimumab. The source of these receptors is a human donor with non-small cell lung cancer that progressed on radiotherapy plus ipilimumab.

The CDR3 sequence is CASSLPGQDEQYF. In DNA form, the CDR3 reads TGTGCCAGCAGCTTGCCAGGGCAGGACGAGCAGTACTTC. The V gene is TRBV5-4, the J gene TRBJ2-5; D is possibly TRBD1 (5 bases). TRBJ2-7 explains the end of the DNA better; the J call may be wrong. CDR3 size: 13 residues. The germline CDR1 and CDR2 sequences are SGHNT and YYREEE (reference sequence).

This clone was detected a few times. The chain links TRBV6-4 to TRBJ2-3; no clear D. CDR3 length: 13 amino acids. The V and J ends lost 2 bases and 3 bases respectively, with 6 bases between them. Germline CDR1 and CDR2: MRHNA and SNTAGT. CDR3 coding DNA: TGTGCCAGCAGTGACGAAGGGACAGATACGCAGTATTTT. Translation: CASSDEGTDTQYF.

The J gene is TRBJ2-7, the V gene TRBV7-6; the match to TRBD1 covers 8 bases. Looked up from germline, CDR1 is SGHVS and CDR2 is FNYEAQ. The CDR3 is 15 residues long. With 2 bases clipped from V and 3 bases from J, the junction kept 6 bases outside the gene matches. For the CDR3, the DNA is TGTGCCAGCAGCTTAAGGACAGGGTCGGACTACGAGCAGTACTTC. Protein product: CASSLRTGSDYEQYF.

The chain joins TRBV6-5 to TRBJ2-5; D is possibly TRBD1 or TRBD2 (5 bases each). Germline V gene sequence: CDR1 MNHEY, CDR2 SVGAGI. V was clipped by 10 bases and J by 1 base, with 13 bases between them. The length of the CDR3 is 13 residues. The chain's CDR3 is CATTGDLQETQYF. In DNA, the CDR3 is TGTGCCACCACCGGGGACCTCCAAGAGACCCAGTACTTC.

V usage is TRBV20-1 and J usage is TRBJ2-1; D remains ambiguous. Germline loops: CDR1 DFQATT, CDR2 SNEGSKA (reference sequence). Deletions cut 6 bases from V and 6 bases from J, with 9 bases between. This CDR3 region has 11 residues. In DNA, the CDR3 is TGCAGTGCCGCCGACTTCAATGAGCAGTTCTTC. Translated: CSAADFNEQFF.

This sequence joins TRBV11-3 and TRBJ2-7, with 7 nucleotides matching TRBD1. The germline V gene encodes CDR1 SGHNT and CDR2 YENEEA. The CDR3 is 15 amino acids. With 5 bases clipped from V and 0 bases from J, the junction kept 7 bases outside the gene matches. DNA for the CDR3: TGTGCCAGCAGCGTCTACAGGGGCCTCTCCTACGAGCAGTACTTC. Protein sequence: CASSVYRGLSYEQYF.